This entry lists 6 T cell receptor beta chains sequenced from one sample in a study of T cell responses to AZD1222 COVID-19 vaccine. Measured with immunoSEQ multiplex PCR; TCRdb has only the in-frame clones, and not every one. The sample lists tens of thousands of clones, over 75% occurring once. Sample: peripheral blood, taken on day 0 of AZD1222 vaccination. Source of these receptors: an adult in good health.

The V and J genes are TRBV7-9 and TRBJ2-3; 7 bases are a match to TRBD1. Germline assignment: CDR1 SEHNR and CDR2 FQNEAQ (reference sequence). The length of the CDR3 is 15 residues. The ends lost 5 bases at V and 1 base at J; junction bases unmatched: 6. CDR3 sequence (DNA): TGTGCCAGCAGCCCTCGACAGGGCCGCACAGATACGCAGTATTTT. Translation gives CASSPRQGRTDTQYF. Using reference TRBV7-9 and TRBJ2-3 for the parts outside the CDR3, the full variable domain is DTGVSQNPRHKITKRGQNVTFRCDPISEHNRLYWYRQTLGQGPEFLTYFQNEAQLEKSRLLSDRFSAERPKGSFSTLEIQRTEQGDSAMYLCASSPRQGRTDTQYFGPGTRLTVL.

The chain joins TRBV18 to TRBJ1-5; 7 bases agree with TRBD1. The CDR3 is made up of 14 amino acids. Per the germline V gene, CDR1 is KGHSH and CDR2 is LQKENI. J lost 7 bases, V lost 5 bases, and 8 bases had no gene match. The CDR3 sequence: CASSSAPTGQPQHF. DNA of the CDR3: TGTGCCAGCTCATCAGCCCCGACAGGGCAGCCCCAGCATTTT. The whole variable domain, remainder taken from reference TRBV18 and TRBJ1-5, is NAGVMQNPRHLVRRRGQEARLRCSPMKGHSHVYWYRQLPEEGLKFMVYLQKENIIDESGMPKERFSAEFPKEGPSILRIQQVVRGDSAAYFCASSSAPTGQPQHFGDGTRLSIL.

The rearrangement joins TRBV9 to TRBJ1-1; D is unclear. The CDR3 is 14 amino acids. Germline CDR1 SGDLS, CDR2 YYNGEE. Trimming removed 0 bases at V and 2 bases at J, with 8 bases between. The CDR3 is CASSVDGFNTEAFF. CDR3 bases: TGTGCCAGCAGCGTAGATGGGTTTAACACTGAAGCTTTCTTT.

The chain uses TRBV7-2 and TRBJ1-5; D is perhaps TRBD1 (5 bases). The germline V gene encodes CDR1 SGHTA and CDR2 FQGNSA. The V and J ends lost 2 bases and 4 bases respectively, with 9 bases between them. The CDR3 has 14 amino acids. The CDR3 here is CASSLRQGNQPQHF. The CDR3 bases are TGTGCCAGCAGCTTACGGCAGGGAAATCAGCCCCAGCATTTT.

This chain connects TRBV18 to TRBJ1-1; 7 bases fit TRBD1. The CDR3 is 13 amino acids. Trimming at V came to 5 bases and at J to 4 bases, leaving 4 bases not matched to a gene. Looked up from germline, CDR1 is KGHSH and CDR2 is LQKENI. The DNA of the CDR3 is TGTGCCAGCTCAAGACAGGGAGCCACTGAAGCTTTCTTT. Amino acid sequence: CASSRQGATEAFF.

The chain uses TRBV5-6 and TRBJ1-3, with D hard to call. V was shortened by 0 bases and J by 5 bases, with 9 bases between the two germline ends. CDR1 and CDR2 from the germline V gene are SGHDT and YYEEEE. There are 14 residues in the CDR3. The CDR3 is CASSLEAGRNTIYF. In DNA, the CDR3 is TGTGCCAGCAGCTTGGAAGCAGGAAGAAACACCATATATTTT. Filled out from reference TRBV5-6 and TRBJ1-3, the complete variable domain reads DAGVTQSPTHLIKTRGQQVTLRCSPKSGHDTVSWYQQALGQGPQFIFQYYEEEERQRGNFPDRFSGHQFPNYSSELNVNALLLGDSALYLCASSLEAGRNTIYFGEGSWLTVV.